A single sample is the source of the 18 T cell receptor beta chains below, sequenced in a study of blood T cells in healthy people across ages. The second PCR ran about 6 to 12 cycles with a sample-barcoded 5' primer and J-beta primers. Each CDR3 protein gets one entry after TCRdb re-called the 5' RACE reads with MiXCR. The sample includes approximately 2,000,000 distinct CDR3 sequences, roughly 43% of them seen just once. Sequenced sample: blood. Every receptor here comes from a human donor in good health.

This clonotype was observed a single time. This sequence joins TRBV5-1 and TRBJ2-1; D call uncertain. Trimming stripped 0 bases from V and 4 bases from J, with 11 bases between. The CDR3 has 15 amino acids. Per germline, CDR1 SGHRS and CDR2 YFSETQ. CDR3 amino acids: CASSLAATEYNEQFF. CDR3 nucleotides: TGCGCCAGCAGCTTGGCCGCGACGGAATACAATGAGCAGTTCTTC.

This clonotype was picked up a small number of times. CDR3 protein: CASSSQGGVQETQYF. The CDR3 DNA reads as TGTGCCAGCAGTTCCCAAGGTGGGGTACAAGAGACCCAGTACTTC. J is TRBJ2-5 and V is TRBV28; D is uncertain. Germline CDR1 MDHEN, CDR2 SYDVKM. Trimming cost V 4 bases and J 2 bases, with 14 bases left between them. The CDR3 contains 15 residues. Together with reference TRBV28 and TRBJ2-5, the CDR3 gives the full variable domain: DVKVTQSSRYLVKRTGEKVFLECVQDMDHENMFWYRQDPGLGLRLIYFSYDVKMKEKGDIPEGYSVSREKKERFSLILESASTNQTSMYLCASSSQGGVQETQYFGPGTRLLVL.

The chain combines TRBV12-3 or TRBV12-4 with TRBJ1-1, with TRBD1 matching over 11 bases. V dropped 3 bases and J dropped 11; count of bases not matched to a gene: 8. The CDR3 is 14 residues long. CDR3 in DNA: TGTGCCAGCAGTTTCCCGGACAGGGGGCGGATGGCTTTCTTT. This codes for CASSFPDRGRMAFF.

Note on this clonotype: This may arise from a read error, as a much more abundant clone is one base away. The V and J genes are TRBV24-1 and TRBJ2-1; D uncertain. Germline V gene sequence: CDR1 KGHDR, CDR2 SFDVKD. The CDR3 is made up of 16 amino acids. Here the CDR3 DNA reads TGTGCCACCAGTGACCCCGGCGGAGTAATGGGCAATGGGCAGTTCTTC. Translation gives CATSDPGGVMGNGQFF.

The chain recombines TRBV4-1 with TRBJ2-7, with D perhaps matching TRBD1 or TRBD2 (5 bases each). V lost 1 base and J 3 bases, leaving 22 bases between the germline ends. Germline CDR1 MGHRA, CDR2 YSYEKL. The CDR3 runs 18 residues. The CDR3 bases are TGCGCCAGCAGCCAAGCGGGACGGTCAATAGGATGGGACTACGAGCAGTACTTC. It specifies CASSQAGRSIGWDYEQYF.

The chain recombines TRBV20-1 with TRBJ2-3; D is unclear. CDR1 and CDR2 from the germline V gene are DFQATT and SNEGSKA (reference sequence). CDR3 size: 14 residues. V gave up 3 bases and J gave up 6 bases, with 16 bases separating them. The CDR3 nucleotides are TGCAGTGCTAGTGGGCAGTTACCATGGGATACGCAGTATTTT. It codes for CSASGQLPWDTQYF.

V is TRBV7-9 and J is TRBJ2-3; D is unresolved. Between the trimmed V and J ends, which lost 1 base and 4 bases, there was a span of 6 bases. From germline, CDR1 is SEHNR and CDR2 FQNEAQ (reference sequence). This CDR3 has 13 amino acids. DNA for the CDR3: TGTGCCAGCAGCTTAGATCAGGCAGATACGCAGTATTTT. It yields the protein CASSLDQADTQYF. Based on the CDR3 plus reference TRBV7-9 and TRBJ2-3, the full variable domain is DTGVSQNPRHKITKRGQNVTFRCDPISEHNRLYWYRQTLGQGPEFLTYFQNEAQLEKSRLLSDRFSAERPKGSFSTLEIQRTEQGDSAMYLCASSLDQADTQYFGPGTRLTVL.

The chain joins TRBV7-2 to TRBJ1-2; TRBD1 is a possible D gene (6 bases). CDR3 length equals 14 residues. V shed 2 bases and J shed 3 bases, with 10 bases lying between them. Germline V CDR1 and CDR2: SGHTA, FQGNSA. The CDR3 reads CASSLWTAHYGYTF. For the CDR3, the DNA is TGTGCCAGCAGCTTATGGACAGCTCACTATGGCTACACCTTC.

The J gene is TRBJ2-7, the V gene TRBV20-1; D unclear. Germline assignment: CDR1 DFQATT and CDR2 SNEGSKA (reference sequence). The CDR3 has 12 residues. Trimming left V 3 bases short and J 3 bases short, with 9 bases between. CDR3 DNA sequence: TGCAGTGCTAGCCAACAAAACTACGAGCAGTACTTC. This codes for CSASQQNYEQYF.

This clonotype occurred a few times. The CDR3 DNA reads TGCAGTGCTAGATCCGCGCGGGCCAATGAGCAGTTCTTC. It is translated as CSARSARANEQFF. The chain combines TRBV20-1 with TRBJ2-1; D might be TRBD2 (5 bases). V lost 2 bases and J lost 6, with 11 bases in between. The CDR3 is 13 amino acids. Germline loops: CDR1 DFQATT, CDR2 SNEGSKA (reference sequence).

This chain joins TRBV6-1 and TRBJ2-1; D may be TRBD2 (6 bases). The CDR3 length is 17 residues. The V gene lost 4 bases and the J gene lost 0 bases, with 16 bases spanning the gap. Germline CDR1 reads MNHNS; CDR2 reads SASEGT. CDR3 sequence (DNA): TGTGCCAGCAGTGGACCGGGACTTTCCCACTCCTACAATGAGCAGTTCTTC. Translating gives CASSGPGLSHSYNEQFF.

Concerning this clonotype: At one end, the junction sequence differs from germline, possibly due to a read error. The chain links TRBV20-1 to TRBJ2-3, with 11 bases lining up with TRBD2. Germline V CDR1 and CDR2: DFQATT, SNEGSKA (reference sequence). This CDR3 comprises 16 residues. This CDR3 is CSARRGTSGFADTQYF. In DNA, the CDR3 is TGCAGCGCTAGACGCGGGACTAGCGGATTCGCAGATACGCAGTATTTT.

This clonotype has only a few counts. V usage is TRBV6-2 or TRBV6-3 and J usage is TRBJ2-3; D is unclear. The CDR3 runs to 12 residues. With 6 bases removed from V and 8 bases from J, the gap between germline ends came to 12 bases. Germline loops: CDR1 MNHEY, CDR2 SVGEGT. Here the CDR3 DNA reads TGTGCCAGCAGCCCTTCTGGGGTTACGCAGTATTTT. Translated, it gives CASSPSGVTQYF.

J is TRBJ2-1 and V is TRBV7-9, with 11 bases identical to TRBD2. The V gene end was trimmed by 4 bases and the J gene end by 6 bases; junction bases not matched to a gene: 5. CDR1 SEHNR and CDR2 FQNEAQ come from the germline V gene (reference sequence). The CDR3 is made up of 15 amino acids. DNA of the CDR3: TGTGCCAGCAGCTCGCCGGGACTAGCGGCCAATGAGCAGTTCTTC. This encodes CASSSPGLAANEQFF.

As to this clonotype: One end of the junction is discordant with germline, which a read error may explain. The V gene is TRBV5-1, the J gene TRBJ1-1, with D unclear. The CDR3 covers 11 residues. CDR1 is SGHRS, CDR2 YFSETQ, per germline. CDR3 DNA sequence: TGCGTCAGCAGCCTTGGAACTGAAGCTTTCTTT. This translates into CVSSLGTEAFF. The complete variable domain, with remaining parts taken from reference TRBV5-1 and TRBJ1-1, reads KAGVTQTPRYLIKTRGQQVTLSCSPISGHRSVSWYQQTPGQGLQFLFEYFSETQRNKGNFPGRFSGRQFSNSRSEMNVSTLELGDSALYLCVSSLGTEAFFGQGTRLTVV.

The chain employs TRBV3-1 and TRBJ2-3, with 10 positions matching TRBD2. With 4 bases clipped from V and 3 bases from J, the junction kept 7 bases outside the gene matches. This CDR3 has 16 amino acids. Germline V lookup: CDR1 LGHDT, CDR2 YNNKEL (reference sequence). The chain's CDR3 is CASSPSLAGVTDTQYF. CDR3 bases: TGTGCCAGCAGCCCATCCCTAGCGGGGGTAACAGATACGCAGTATTTT.

A few counts support this clonotype. The chain recombines TRBV29-1 with TRBJ1-2; D is ambiguous. This CDR3 region has 12 residues. Trimming removed 0 bases from V and 13 bases from J, with 15 bases in between. Germline-derived CDR1 and CDR2 are SQVTM and ANQGSEA. The CDR3 here is CSVEDLREGLTF. Here the CDR3 DNA reads TGCAGCGTTGAAGATCTAAGGGAGGGTCTCACCTTC.

The V and J genes are TRBV20-1 and TRBJ2-4, with 10 bases aligning to TRBD2. The CDR3 has 15 residues. The germline CDR1 and CDR2 sequences are DFQATT and SNEGSKA (reference sequence). V lost 0 bases to trimming and J lost 13 bases; unmatched junction nucleotides: 12. The CDR3, as DNA: TGCAGTGCTAGAGATATAGCGGGGGGTTACAATGAGCAGTACTTC. As protein: CSARDIAGGYNEQYF.